The TCR beta chain described here comes from a study of cytomegalovirus exposure and HLA in healthy donors. General observations from the study: Exclusion as indistinguishable affected some V segments, including TRBV6-2 and TRBV6-3. Analyzed later, association rates of TCRs varied across HLA loci, with DRB1 most and HLA-C fewest.

PCR was performed using 60 Vbeta and 13 Jbeta primers. Data came from immunoSEQ multiplex PCR; TCRdb stores just in-frame clones and leaves some out. The data contain 130,000 or so clones, 74% of them singletons. To note about this clone: The antigen remains undetermined.

There are 16 residues in the CDR3. Germline V gene lookup returns CDR1 LNHDA and CDR2 SQIVND (reference sequence). The J segment lost 0 bases and the V segment lost 3 bases, leaving 3 bases of the junction unmatched. The sequence derives from a man in his forties in good health and CMV-seropositive. The chain combines TRBV19 with TRBJ2-3; the match to TRBD2 covers 10 bases. Source material: PBMCs. CDR3 DNA: TGTGCCAGTAGTATCCAGACTAGCGGGAGCACAGATACGCAGTATTTT. Protein sequence: CASSIQTSGSTDTQYF.